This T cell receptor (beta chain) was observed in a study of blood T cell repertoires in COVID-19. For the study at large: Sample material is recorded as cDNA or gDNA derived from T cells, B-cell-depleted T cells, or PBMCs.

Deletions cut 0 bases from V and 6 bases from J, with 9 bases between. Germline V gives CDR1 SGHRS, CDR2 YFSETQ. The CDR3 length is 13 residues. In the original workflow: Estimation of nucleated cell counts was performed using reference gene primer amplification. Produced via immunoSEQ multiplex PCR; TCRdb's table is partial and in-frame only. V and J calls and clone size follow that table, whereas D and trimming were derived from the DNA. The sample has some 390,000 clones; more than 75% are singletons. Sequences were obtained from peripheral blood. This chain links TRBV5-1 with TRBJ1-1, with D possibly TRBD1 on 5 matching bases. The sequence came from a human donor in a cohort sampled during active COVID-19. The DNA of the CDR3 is TGCGCCAGCAGCTTGGGGGGCAGAGCTGAAGCTTTCTTT. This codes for CASSLGGRAEAFF.